Here is one TCR beta chain with its context. CDR3 length: 14 residues. CDR1 and CDR2 (germline): ENHRY, SYGVKD. Germline trimming cut 10 bases from V and 4 bases from J; bases unmatched to any gene: 8. These data are taken from a study of blood T cell repertoires in COVID-19. Study-wide context: T cells, B-cell-depleted T cells, or PBMCs provided the cDNA or gDNA that served as material.

Authors' methods: Amplification of reference gene primers provided the estimated nucleated cell counts. Assay: immunoSEQ multiplex PCR; the TCRdb copy retains only in-frame clones and omits some. D and trimming come from the DNA, and the V and J calls and clone size come from that table. The sample has some 180,000 clones; roughly four fifths are singletons. Patients at the Seattle site were enrolled during active infection and followed longitudinally. Material for sequencing was peripheral blood. This chain uses TRBV10-3 with TRBJ1-3; 9 bases line up with TRBD1. The TCR was taken from a woman aged 40-49 years with COVID-19, enrolled during active disease. The CDR3 DNA reads as TGTGCCACCGGGACAGGGATATTCGGAAACACCATATATTTT. It specifies CATGTGIFGNTIYF.